This TCR beta chain was sequenced for a study of vaccination effects on CD4 cells after COVID-19. After expansion with viral peptide pools in the ViraFEST assay, antigen-specific CD4+ T cells were sequenced. Upon completion of around ten days in culture, CD4+ T cells were isolated. Nucleocapsid antibody tests were negative, and the vaccine recipients had no prior SARS-CoV-2 infection. Half-medium exchanges with IL-2 medium took place on days 3 and 7. Libraries were prepared by immunoSEQ multiplex PCR; TCRdb keeps only in-frame clonotypes and omits some of them. The sample has roughly 65,000 clones; approximately 79% are singletons. The germline gives CDR1 SGHAT, CDR2 FQNNGV. CDR3 size: 15 residues. V lost 0 bases to trimming and J lost 1 base, with 8 bases between them. To note about this clone: Antigen unknown.

This specimen consisted of CD4+ T cells from PBMCs cultured with HCoV-NL63 spike peptides, obtained before COVID-19 vaccination. The clonotype originates from a human donor who received a COVID-19 vaccine. V gene TRBV11-2 combines with J gene TRBJ2-3; D unclear. Here the CDR3 reads CASSLDIARTDTQYF. The CDR3 nucleotides are TGTGCCAGCAGCTTAGATATAGCCCGCACAGATACGCAGTATTTT. Variable domain in full (rest from reference TRBV11-2 and TRBJ2-3): EAGVAQSPRYKIIEKRQSVAFWCNPISGHATLYWYQQILGQGPKLLIQFQNNGVVDDSQLPKDRFSAERLKGVDSTLKIQPAKLEDSAVYLCASSLDIARTDTQYFGPGTRLTVL.